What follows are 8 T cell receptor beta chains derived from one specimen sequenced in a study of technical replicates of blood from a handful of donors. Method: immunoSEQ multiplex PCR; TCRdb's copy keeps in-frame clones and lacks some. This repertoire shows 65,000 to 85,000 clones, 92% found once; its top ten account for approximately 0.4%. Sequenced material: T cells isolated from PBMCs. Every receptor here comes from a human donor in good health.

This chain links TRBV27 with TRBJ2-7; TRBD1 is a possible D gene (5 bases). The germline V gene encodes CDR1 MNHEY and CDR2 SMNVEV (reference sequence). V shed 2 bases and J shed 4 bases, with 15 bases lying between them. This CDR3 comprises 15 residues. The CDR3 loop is CASSLRRQGPYEQYF. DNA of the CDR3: TGTGCCAGCAGTTTAAGGCGGCAGGGTCCTTACGAGCAGTACTTC.

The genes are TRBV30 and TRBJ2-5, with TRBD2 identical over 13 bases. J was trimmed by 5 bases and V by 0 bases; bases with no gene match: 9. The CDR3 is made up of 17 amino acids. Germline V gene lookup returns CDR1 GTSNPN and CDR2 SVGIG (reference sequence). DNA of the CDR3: TGTGCCTGGAGTGTACGGAGGACTAGCGGGAGCCCTGAGACCCAGTACTTC. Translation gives CAWSVRRTSGSPETQYF.

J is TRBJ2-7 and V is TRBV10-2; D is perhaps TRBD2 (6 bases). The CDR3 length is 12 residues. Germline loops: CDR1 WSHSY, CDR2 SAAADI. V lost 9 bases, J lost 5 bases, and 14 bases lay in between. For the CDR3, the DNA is TGCGCCAGTAAACTAGCTCTGAACGAGCAGTACTTC. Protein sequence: CASKLALNEQYF.

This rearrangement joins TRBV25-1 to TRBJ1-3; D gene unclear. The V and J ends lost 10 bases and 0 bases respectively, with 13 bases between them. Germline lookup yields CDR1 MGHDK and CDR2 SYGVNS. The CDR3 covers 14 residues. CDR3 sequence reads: CATEDGSSGNTIYF. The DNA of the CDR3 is TGTGCCACGGAAGACGGGTCCTCTGGAAACACCATATATTTT.

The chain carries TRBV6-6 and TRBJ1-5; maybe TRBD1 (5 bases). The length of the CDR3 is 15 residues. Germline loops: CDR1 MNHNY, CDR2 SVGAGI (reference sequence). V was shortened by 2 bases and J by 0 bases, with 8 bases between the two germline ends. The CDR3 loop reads CASSYRGVSNQPQHF. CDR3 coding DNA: TGTGCCAGCAGTTACAGGGGCGTTAGCAATCAGCCCCAGCATTTT.

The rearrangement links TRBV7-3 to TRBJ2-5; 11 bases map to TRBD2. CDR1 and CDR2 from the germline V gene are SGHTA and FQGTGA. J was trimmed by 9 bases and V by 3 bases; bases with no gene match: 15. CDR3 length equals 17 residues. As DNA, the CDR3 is TGTGCCAGCAGCTTCGACTACCGGACTAGCGGGCCCTGGGCCCAGTACTTC. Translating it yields CASSFDYRTSGPWAQYF. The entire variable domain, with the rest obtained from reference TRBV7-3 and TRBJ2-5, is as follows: GAGVSQTPSNKVTEKGKYVELRCDPISGHTALYWYRQSLGQGPEFLIYFQGTGAADDSGLPNDRFFAVRPEGSVSTLKIQRTERGDSAVYLCASSFDYRTSGPWAQYFGPGTRLLVL.

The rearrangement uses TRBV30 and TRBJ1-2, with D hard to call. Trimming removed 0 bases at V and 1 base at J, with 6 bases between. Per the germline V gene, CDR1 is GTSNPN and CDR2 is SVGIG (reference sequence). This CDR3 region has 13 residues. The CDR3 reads CAWSVHSNYGYTF. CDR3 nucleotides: TGTGCCTGGAGTGTACACAGTAACTATGGCTACACCTTC.

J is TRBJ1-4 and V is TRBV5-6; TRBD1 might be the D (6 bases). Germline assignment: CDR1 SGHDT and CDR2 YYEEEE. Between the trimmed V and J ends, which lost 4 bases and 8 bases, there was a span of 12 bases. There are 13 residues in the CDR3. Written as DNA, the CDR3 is TGTGCCAGCAGCGACGCACAGGGAGAAAAACTGTTTTTT. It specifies CASSDAQGEKLFF. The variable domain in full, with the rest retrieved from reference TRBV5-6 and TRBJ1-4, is DAGVTQSPTHLIKTRGQQVTLRCSPKSGHDTVSWYQQALGQGPQFIFQYYEEEERQRGNFPDRFSGHQFPNYSSELNVNALLLGDSALYLCASSDAQGEKLFFGSGTQLSVL.